One sample yielded the 21 T cell receptor beta chains listed below, sequenced in a study of blood T cell repertoires in COVID-19. The method was immunoSEQ multiplex PCR; TCRdb's version includes in-frame clones alone and lacks a portion of them. Of 120,000 to 150,000 clones listed, around 80% are singletons. The sequenced sample consisted of PBMCs or T cells enriched from blood (not recorded which). Receptor source: a young woman who had been exposed to COVID-19.

The V gene is TRBV7-8, the J gene TRBJ2-5, with D maybe TRBD1 (6 bases). CDR3 size: 13 residues. V lost 5 bases, J lost 2 bases, and 9 bases lay in between. From germline, CDR1 is SGHVS and CDR2 FQNEAQ. CDR3 DNA: TGTGCCAGCAGCATCGGACAGCAAGAGACCCAGTACTTC. As protein: CASSIGQQETQYF.

The count of this clone is one. This rearrangement joins TRBV14 to TRBJ2-3; 8 nucleotides agree with TRBD1. This CDR3 has 15 amino acids. V was pared by 1 base and J by 4 bases, with 4 bases of the junction left unmatched. Germline lookup yields CDR1 SGHDN and CDR2 FVKESK. As DNA, the CDR3 is TGTGCCAGCAGCCAAGGGACAGGGTACGCAGATACGCAGTATTTT. It specifies CASSQGTGYADTQYF. Full variable domain (outside the CDR3, taken from reference TRBV14 and TRBJ2-3): EAGVTQFPSHSVIEKGQTVTLRCDPISGHDNLYWYRRVMGKEIKFLLHFVKESKQDESGMPNNRFLAERTGGTYSTLKVQPAELEDSGVYFCASSQGTGYADTQYFGPGTRLTVL.

The chain has TRBV7-2 and TRBJ2-7; 12 bases are shared with TRBD1. J was trimmed by 0 bases and V by 0 bases; bases with no gene match: 9. The CDR3 sequence is 19 residues long. Germline lookup yields CDR1 SGHTA and CDR2 FQGNSA. CDR3 protein: CASSLALWGTGGISYEQYF. The CDR3 nucleotides read TGTGCCAGCAGCTTAGCGTTATGGGGGACAGGGGGCATCTCCTACGAGCAGTACTTC.

V and J are TRBV7-2 and TRBJ2-1; 8 positions agree with TRBD2. This CDR3 contains 15 residues. Germline CDR1 is SGHTA and CDR2 is FQGNSA. V was pared by 5 bases and J by 3 bases, with 6 bases of the junction left unmatched. In DNA, the CDR3 is TGTGCCAGCAGCACTTCAGCGGGAGACTACAATGAGCAGTTCTTC. Translation gives CASSTSAGDYNEQFF.

The chain uses TRBV18 and TRBJ2-3; TRBD1 is a possible D gene (6 bases). V lost 1 base and J lost 2, with 13 bases in between. CDR3 length: 16 residues. Germline CDR1 reads KGHSH; CDR2 reads LQKENI. The CDR3 spells CASSPLSGAPTDTQYF. In DNA, the CDR3 is TGTGCCAGCTCACCACTGTCAGGGGCCCCCACAGATACGCAGTATTTT. Together with reference TRBV18 and TRBJ2-3, the CDR3 gives the full variable domain: NAGVMQNPRHLVRRRGQEARLRCSPMKGHSHVYWYRQLPEEGLKFMVYLQKENIIDESGMPKERFSAEFPKEGPSILRIQQVVRGDSAAYFCASSPLSGAPTDTQYFGPGTRLTVL.

In its sample, this clone was seen once. The V gene is TRBV7-8, the J gene TRBJ2-3; D is undetermined. The CDR3 extends over 12 amino acids. Germline CDR1 SGHVS, CDR2 FQNEAQ. Trimming removed 5 bases from V and 2 bases from J, with 5 bases in between. The CDR3 DNA reads as TGTGCCAGCAGCGACAACACAGATACGCAGTATTTT. This translates into CASSDNTDTQYF.

The chain is built from TRBV19 and TRBJ1-6; the match to TRBD1 covers 10 bases. Germline V gene data show CDR1 as LNHDA and CDR2 as SQIVND (reference sequence). The CDR3 consists of 17 residues. The ends lost 4 bases at V and 7 bases at J; junction bases unmatched: 10. The CDR3, as DNA: TGTGCCAGTAGTAAGGAACCGGGACAGGGGAGAAATTCACCCCTCCACTTT. Its protein is CASSKEPGQGRNSPLHF.

The genes are TRBV12-5 and TRBJ1-1; possible D gene TRBD1, 6 bases. This CDR3 spans 15 amino acids. The V end lost 5 bases, the J end lost 0 bases, and 13 bases lay between the germline ends. The V gene's germline CDR1 is LGHNT and CDR2 FRNRAP. The CDR3 nucleotides read TGTGCTAGTGGTAAGACAGGTACCATGAACACTGAAGCTTTCTTT. This gives the protein CASGKTGTMNTEAFF.

This chain uses TRBV27 with TRBJ2-2; 13 bases match TRBD2. This CDR3 is built from 16 residues. Trimming took 4 bases from V and 6 from J; bases not matched to a gene: 5. The germline V gene has CDR1 MNHEY and CDR2 SMNVEV (reference sequence). This CDR3 reads CASSSGLAGVAGELFF. The CDR3 region has the DNA TGTGCCAGCAGTTCAGGACTAGCGGGAGTAGCCGGGGAGCTGTTTTTT.

This clone was seen only a few times. The chain uses TRBV12-3 or TRBV12-4 and TRBJ1-1, with no clear D. The germline V and J ends were trimmed by 5 bases and 0 bases, with 7 bases remaining between them. The CDR3 runs 13 residues. CDR3: CASSPGLNTEAFF. The CDR3 DNA reads TGTGCCAGCAGTCCCGGTCTGAACACTGAAGCTTTCTTT.

This chain connects TRBV5-6 to TRBJ2-7, with 7 bases fitting TRBD1. The germline V gene has CDR1 SGHDT and CDR2 YYEEEE. Trimming removed 4 bases from V and 0 bases from J; junction bases left unmatched: 7. This CDR3 has 15 residues. As DNA, the CDR3 is TGTGCCAGCAGCCGCCCCGACAGGGTCTCCTACGAGCAGTACTTC. The encoded protein is CASSRPDRVSYEQYF. The entire variable domain, with the rest obtained from reference TRBV5-6 and TRBJ2-7, is as follows: DAGVTQSPTHLIKTRGQQVTLRCSPKSGHDTVSWYQQALGQGPQFIFQYYEEEERQRGNFPDRFSGHQFPNYSSELNVNALLLGDSALYLCASSRPDRVSYEQYFGPGTRLTVT.

The chain employs TRBV4-3 and TRBJ2-7; a weak D match, TRBD2 (5 bases). The germline CDR1 and CDR2 sequences are LGHNA and YSLEER. V shed 1 base and J shed 2 bases, with 12 bases lying between them. The CDR3 has 15 residues. CDR3 in amino acids: CASSQGVGSPYEQYF. CDR3 DNA sequence: TGCGCCAGCAGCCAAGGGGTAGGGAGCCCCTACGAGCAGTACTTC.

The V gene is TRBV13, the J gene TRBJ2-7; the match to TRBD2 covers 10 bases. V shed 6 bases, J shed 6 bases, and the junction held 8 bases outside the gene matches. Germline values: CDR1 PRHDT, CDR2 FYEKMQ (reference sequence). The CDR3 runs to 14 residues. CDR3 residues: CASRKAGGPGEQYF. The CDR3 DNA reads as TGTGCCAGCAGGAAAGCGGGAGGGCCTGGCGAGCAGTACTTC.

The chain has TRBV6-5 and TRBJ2-7; 8 bases fit TRBD2. V dropped 8 bases and J dropped 6; count of bases not matched to a gene: 15. The CDR3 covers 15 residues. CDR1 is MNHEY, CDR2 SVGAGI, per germline. The CDR3 here is CASFPGSGRGVEQYF. CDR3 nucleotide sequence: TGTGCCAGCTTCCCTGGGAGCGGGAGAGGGGTCGAGCAGTACTTC.

The chain employs TRBV27 and TRBJ2-5; TRBD2 matches at 9 bases. There are 14 residues in the CDR3. Germline V CDR1 and CDR2: MNHEY, SMNVEV (reference sequence). J was trimmed by 5 bases and V by 6 bases; bases with no gene match: 7. CDR3 DNA: TGTGCCAGCAGCAAGCTAGCGGGAAGGGAGACCCAGTACTTC. Translation: CASSKLAGRETQYF.

The V and J genes are TRBV3-1 (or the pseudogene TRBV3-2) and TRBJ2-1; D unclear. This CDR3 has 17 amino acids. V gave up 0 bases and J gave up 0 bases, with 12 bases separating them. Germline-derived CDR1 and CDR2 are LGHDT and YNNKEL (reference sequence). The CDR3 loop is CASSQDIAESSYNEQFF. CDR3 DNA sequence: TGTGCCAGCAGCCAAGATATCGCGGAGAGCTCCTACAATGAGCAGTTCTTC.

This clone was seen only once. This chain joins TRBV6-5 and TRBJ2-7, with 12 bases lining up with TRBD2. V trimming: 6 bases; J trimming: 2 bases; junction bases outside the gene matches: 5. This CDR3 is built from 15 residues. CDR1 and CDR2 (germline): MNHEY, SVGAGI. In nucleotides, the CDR3 is TGTGCCAGCAGGAGGGGACTAGCGGGTGCCTACGAGCAGTACTTC. Its protein is CASRRGLAGAYEQYF.

The chain is built from TRBV7-3 and TRBJ2-1; 8 bases map to TRBD2. Germline lookup yields CDR1 SGHTA and CDR2 FQGTGA. The V gene end was trimmed by 4 bases and the J gene end by 9 bases; junction bases not matched to a gene: 5. This CDR3 is built from 13 residues. Here the CDR3 reads CASSSSAGVEQFF. The CDR3 DNA sequence: TGTGCCAGCAGCTCATCAGCGGGAGTTGAGCAGTTCTTC.

V gene TRBV5-4 combines with J gene TRBJ2-3, with 10 bases aligning to TRBD1. J lost 2 bases, V lost 3 bases, and 6 bases had no gene match. This CDR3 region has 16 residues. The germline V gene encodes CDR1 SGHNT and CDR2 YYREEE (reference sequence). CDR3 loop: CASSYGTGANTDTQYF. The CDR3 DNA follows: TGTGCCAGCAGCTATGGGACAGGGGCCAACACAGATACGCAGTATTTT.

CDR3 loop: CASSADGLYTGELFF. The CDR3 region has the DNA TGTGCCAGCAGCGCGGACGGACTTTACACCGGGGAGCTGTTTTTT. The chain has TRBV7-9 and TRBJ2-2; TRBD2 is a possible D gene (5 bases). From germline, CDR1 is SEHNR and CDR2 FQNEAQ (reference sequence). V lost 5 bases and J lost 3, with 13 bases in between. The CDR3 totals 15 residues.

The genes are TRBV24-1 and TRBJ2-3; tentatively, D is TRBD2 (5 bases). The CDR3 covers 13 residues. Germline CDR1 and CDR2: KGHDR and SFDVKD. The ends were cut back, 4 bases at V and 6 bases at J, with 10 bases in the middle. This chain's CDR3 is CATSDASGDTQYF. CDR3 sequence (DNA): TGTGCCACCAGTGACGCCTCGGGGGATACGCAGTATTTT.